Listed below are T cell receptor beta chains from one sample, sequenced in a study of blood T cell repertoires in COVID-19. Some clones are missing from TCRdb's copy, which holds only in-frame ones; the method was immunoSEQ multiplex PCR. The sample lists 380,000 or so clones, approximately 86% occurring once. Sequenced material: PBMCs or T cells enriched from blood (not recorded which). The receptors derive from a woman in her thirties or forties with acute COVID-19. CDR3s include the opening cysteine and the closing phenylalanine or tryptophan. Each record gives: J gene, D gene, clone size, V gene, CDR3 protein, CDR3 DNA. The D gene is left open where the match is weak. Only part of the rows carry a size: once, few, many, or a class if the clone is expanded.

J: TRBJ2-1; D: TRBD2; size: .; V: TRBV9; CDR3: CASSPGTSGGRGEQFF; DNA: TGTGCCAGCAGCCCAGGGACTAGCGGGGGCCGGGGGGAGCAGTTCTTC
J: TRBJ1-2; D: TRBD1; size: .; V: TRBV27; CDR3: CASSPWTGIPPNYGYTF; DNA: TGTGCCAGCAGTCCGTGGACAGGGATTCCTCCAAACTATGGCTACACCTTC
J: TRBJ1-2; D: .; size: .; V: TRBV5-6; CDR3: CASSSRWSGRNYGYTF; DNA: TGTGCCAGCAGCTCTCGTTGGAGTGGCAGAAACTATGGCTACACCTTC
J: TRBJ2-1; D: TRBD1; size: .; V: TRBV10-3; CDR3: CAISETGREQFF; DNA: TGTGCCATCAGCGAGACAGGGCGTGAGCAGTTCTTC
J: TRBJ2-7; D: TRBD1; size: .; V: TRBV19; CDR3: CASSIGQGAYEQYF; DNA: TGTGCCAGTAGTATTGGGCAGGGGGCTTACGAGCAGTACTTC
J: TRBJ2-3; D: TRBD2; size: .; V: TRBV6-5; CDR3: CASSYVAGGSTDTQYF; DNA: TGTGCCAGCAGTTACGTGGCGGGGGGAAGCACAGATACGCAGTATTTT
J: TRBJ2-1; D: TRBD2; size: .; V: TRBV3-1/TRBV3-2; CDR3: CASSQELAGGRNEQFF; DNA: TGTGCCAGCAGCCAAGAACTAGCGGGGGGGCGCAATGAGCAGTTCTTC
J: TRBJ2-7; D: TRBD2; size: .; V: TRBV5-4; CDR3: CASSTYSGENYEQYF; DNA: TGTGCCAGCAGCACCTACAGCGGGGAAAACTACGAGCAGTACTTC
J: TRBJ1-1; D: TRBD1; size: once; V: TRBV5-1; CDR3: CASSLGQGAGGEAFF; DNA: TGCGCCAGCAGCTTGGGGCAGGGGGCCGGGGGTGAAGCTTTCTTT
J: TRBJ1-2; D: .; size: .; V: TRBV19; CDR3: CASSIESRVYGYTF; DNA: TGTGCCAGTAGTATAGAATCTCGGGTCTATGGCTACACCTTC
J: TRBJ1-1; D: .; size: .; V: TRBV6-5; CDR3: CASSEAPRAFF; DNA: TGTGCCAGCAGCGAGGCTCCGCGAGCTTTCTTT
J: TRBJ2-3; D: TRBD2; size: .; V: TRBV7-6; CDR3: CASSPLAGGTTDTQYF; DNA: TGTGCCAGCAGCCCCCTAGCGGGGGGGACCACAGATACGCAGTATTTT
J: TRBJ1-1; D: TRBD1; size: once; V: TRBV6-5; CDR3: CASSEDRVQDTEAFF; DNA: TGTGCCAGCAGCGAGGACAGGGTTCAGGACACTGAAGCTTTCTTT
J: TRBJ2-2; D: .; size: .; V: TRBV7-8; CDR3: CASSLKGGSNTGELFF; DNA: TGTGCCAGCAGCTTAAAGGGGGGGAGTAACACCGGGGAGCTGTTTTTT
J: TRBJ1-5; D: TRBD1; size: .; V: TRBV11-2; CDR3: CASSGRTGTGSNQPQHF; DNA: TGTGCCAGCAGCGGTCGGACAGGGACTGGAAGCAATCAGCCCCAGCATTTT
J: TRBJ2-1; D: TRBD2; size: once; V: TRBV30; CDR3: CAWSSSGGGEKLFF; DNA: TGTGCCTGGAGTTCGAGCGGGGGGGGTGAAAAACTGTTCTTC
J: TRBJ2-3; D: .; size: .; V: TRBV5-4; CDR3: CASSLGGLDNTQYF; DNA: TGTGCCAGCAGCTTGGGGGGGCTAGATAATACGCAGTATTTT
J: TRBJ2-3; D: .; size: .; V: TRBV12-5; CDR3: CASGSSWVTDTQYF; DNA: TGTGCTAGTGGTTCTAGTTGGGTCACAGATACGCAGTATTTT
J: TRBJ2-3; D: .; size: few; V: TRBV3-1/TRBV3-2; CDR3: CASSQAAGYTDTQYF; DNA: TGTGCCAGCAGCCAAGCGGCAGGTTATACAGATACGCAGTATTTT
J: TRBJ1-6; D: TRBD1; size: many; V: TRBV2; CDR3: CASKWDRSYNSPLHF; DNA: TGTGCCAGCAAATGGGACAGGAGTTATAATTCACCCCTCCACTTT
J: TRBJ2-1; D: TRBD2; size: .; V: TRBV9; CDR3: CASSVAGLPYNEQFF; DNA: TGTGCCAGCAGCGTAGCGGGACTACCCTACAATGAGCAGTTCTTC
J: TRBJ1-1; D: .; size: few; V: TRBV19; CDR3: CASTPRERTGGTEAFF; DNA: TGTGCCAGTACCCCCCGGGAACGCACCGGAGGAACTGAAGCTTTCTTT
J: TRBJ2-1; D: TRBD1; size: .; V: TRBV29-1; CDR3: CSVWTGGNEQFF; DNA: TGCAGCGTATGGACAGGGGGGAATGAGCAGTTCTTC
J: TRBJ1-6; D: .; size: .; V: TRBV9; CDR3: CASSLPNSPLHF; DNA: TGTGCCAGCAGCCTTCCTAATTCACCCCTCCACTTT
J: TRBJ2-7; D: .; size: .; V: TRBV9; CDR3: CARTDFSYEQYF; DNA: TGTGCCCGCACGGACTTTTCCTACGAGCAGTACTTC
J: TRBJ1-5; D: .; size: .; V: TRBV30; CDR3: CAWSVSGRYQPQHF; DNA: TGTGCCTGGAGTGTATCAGGGCGCTACCAGCCCCAGCATTTT
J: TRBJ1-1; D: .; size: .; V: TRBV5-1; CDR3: CASSGFGGEATEAFF; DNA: TGCGCCAGCAGCGGGTTTGGGGGGGAGGCCACTGAAGCTTTCTTT
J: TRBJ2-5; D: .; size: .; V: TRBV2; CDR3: CASIGTQETQYF; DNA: TGTGCCAGCATTGGGACTCAAGAGACCCAGTACTTC
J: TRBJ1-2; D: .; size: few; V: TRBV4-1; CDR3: CASSQERTANYGYTF; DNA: TGCGCCAGCAGCCAGGAAAGGACAGCCAACTATGGCTACACCTTC
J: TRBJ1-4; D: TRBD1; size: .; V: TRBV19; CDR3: CASSDRTGGEKLFF; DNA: TGTGCCAGTAGTGATCGGACAGGGGGAGAAAAACTGTTTTTT
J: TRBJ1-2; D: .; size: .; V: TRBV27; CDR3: CASSSDWTANYGYTF; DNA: TGTGCCAGCAGTTCAGATTGGACAGCTAACTATGGCTACACCTTC
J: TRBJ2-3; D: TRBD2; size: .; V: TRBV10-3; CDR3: CAISEATFLAGAADTQYF; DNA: TGTGCCATCAGTGAGGCAACCTTCCTAGCGGGGGCGGCAGATACGCAGTATTTT
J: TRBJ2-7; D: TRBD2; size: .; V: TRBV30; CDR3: CAWSVSYTSGDTYEQYF; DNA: TGTGCCTGGAGTGTCTCCTACACTAGCGGGGATACCTACGAGCAGTACTTC
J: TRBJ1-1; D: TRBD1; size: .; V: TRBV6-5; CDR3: CASGRGRGGTEAFF; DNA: TGTGCCAGCGGCAGGGGGCGTGGGGGCACTGAAGCTTTCTTT
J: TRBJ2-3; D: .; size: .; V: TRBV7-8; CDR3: CASSLLDRSTDTQYF; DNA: TGTGCCAGCAGCTTACTCGACAGAAGCACAGATACGCAGTATTTT
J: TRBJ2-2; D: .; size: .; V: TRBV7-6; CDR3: CASSEGEADITGELFF; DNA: TGTGCCAGCAGCGAAGGCGAGGCCGATATCACCGGGGAGCTGTTTTTT
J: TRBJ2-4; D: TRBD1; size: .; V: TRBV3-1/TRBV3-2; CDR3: CASSQRGQGNIQYF; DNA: TGTGCCAGCAGTCAGCGGGGACAGGGGAACATTCAGTACTTC
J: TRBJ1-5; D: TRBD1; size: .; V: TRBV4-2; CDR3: CASSQEQGRQPQHF; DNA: TGTGCCAGCAGCCAAGAACAGGGGCGTCAGCCCCAGCATTTT
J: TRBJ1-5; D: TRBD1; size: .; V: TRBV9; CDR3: CASSAGTGWNQPQHF; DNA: TGTGCCAGCAGCGCCGGGACAGGGTGGAATCAGCCCCAGCATTTT
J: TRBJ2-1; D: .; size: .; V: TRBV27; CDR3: CASSLGTKQFF; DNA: TGTGCCAGCAGTTTGGGGACAAAGCAGTTCTTC
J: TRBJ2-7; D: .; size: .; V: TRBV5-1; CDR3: CASSPGSHPDYEQYF; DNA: TGCGCCAGCAGCCCAGGTTCCCACCCTGACTACGAGCAGTACTTC